This record looks at one TCR beta chain sequence and its context. Antigen: not known. The sample belongs to a study of T cell responses to AZD1222 COVID-19 vaccine. CDR3 length: 16 residues. Study-level points and caveats: None of the repertoires were sampled until the peak T cell response had passed. A reported finding is that nearly half of spike-specific TCRs target unmutated variant regions. Researchers report vaccine-associated CD4 TCRs spanning spike, with dominance at 160-218 and 743-854. Just a handful of AZD1222 recipients tested seropositive at baseline.

The repertoire was sequenced with immunoSEQ multiplex PCR; TCRdb's copy has only in-frame clones and lacks some. In the table there are roughly 100,000 clones, about 88% of which are singletons. Sample: peripheral blood, taken 28 days after the second AZD1222 dose. The source of this sequence is an adult who received the AZD1222 COVID-19 vaccine. V is TRBV21-1 and J is TRBJ2-4; no check of the table's D call, TRBD1, against the DNA was made. TRBV21-1 counts as a pseudogene. CDR3: CASSARTDRRKNIQYF. CDR3 nucleotides: TGTGCCAGCAGCGCACGGACCGACAGACGCAAAAACATTCAGTACTTC.